This T cell receptor (beta chain) was identified during a study of T cell changes during pregnancy in multiple sclerosis. Looked up from germline, CDR1 is MDHEN and CDR2 is SYDVKM. With V trimmed by 4 bases and J by 1 base, 9 bases remained unmatched. This CDR3 is 17 amino acids long. Assay used: immunoSEQ multiplex PCR; TCRdb lists only in-frame clones, some missing. Of about 67,000 clones listed, 90% are singletons. This chain connects TRBV28 to TRBJ2-2; 7 bases agree with TRBD2. The clonotype originates from a female donor with multiple sclerosis, enrolled in a pregnancy study. This specimen consisted of peripheral blood, obtained in the third trimester of pregnancy. CDR3 coding DNA: TGTGCCAGCAGTTCCTCCGGACTAGAAAGGAACACCGGGGAGCTGTTTTTT. Its translation is CASSSSGLERNTGELFF. Complete variable domain (other parts from reference TRBV28 and TRBJ2-2): DVKVTQSSRYLVKRTGEKVFLECVQDMDHENMFWYRQDPGLGLRLIYFSYDVKMKEKGDIPEGYSVSREKKERFSLILESASTNQTSMYLCASSSSGLERNTGELFFGEGSRLTVL.